The 28 T cell receptor beta chains in this list originate from one sample, sequenced in a study of shared clonotypes between healthy human individuals. The method was immunoSEQ multiplex PCR; TCRdb's version includes in-frame clones alone and lacks a portion of them. This sample carries about 79,000 clones, over 55% of them seen once, and the ten largest clones take around 52%. Material: memory CD8+ T cells sorted from blood. Subset defined: CD45RO+ cells pooled with CCR7-negative TemRA cells. The source is a man younger than 45 in good health.

The CDR3 sequence: CASSLRGGEYQETQYF. CDR3 coding DNA: TGCGCCAGCAGCTTGAGGGGGGGAGAATACCAAGAGACCCAGTACTTC. This chain uses TRBV5-1 with TRBJ2-5, with D possibly being TRBD2 (7 bases). V was clipped by 1 base and J by 0 bases, with 13 bases between them. CDR1 SGHRS and CDR2 YFSETQ come from the germline V gene. The CDR3 sequence is 16 residues long.

This clone was counted ten times or more. The chain couples TRBV19 to TRBJ1-5; a weak D match, TRBD1 (6 bases). Trimming removed 7 bases at V and 7 bases at J, with 11 bases between. Germline V CDR1 and CDR2: LNHDA, SQIVND (reference sequence). There are 12 residues in the CDR3. This CDR3 reads CASTQGRQPQHF. For the CDR3, the DNA is TGTGCCAGTACACAGGGAAGACAGCCCCAGCATTTT.

This clone has more than one count but fewer than ten. V gene TRBV5-4 combines with J gene TRBJ2-1; the match to TRBD2 covers 7 bases. This CDR3 contains 16 residues. Germline assignment: CDR1 SGHNT and CDR2 YYREEE (reference sequence). The V and J ends lost 0 bases and 8 bases, in that order; junction bases with no gene match: 11. The CDR3 region is CASSLELALSDDEQFF. CDR3 nucleotides: TGTGCCAGCAGCTTGGAACTAGCGTTGTCTGACGATGAGCAGTTCTTC.

The genes are TRBV27 and TRBJ1-4; TRBD1 aligns across 7 bases. The CDR3 has 14 residues. Germline lookup yields CDR1 MNHEY and CDR2 SMNVEV (reference sequence). V dropped 2 bases and J dropped 8; count of bases not matched to a gene: 5. In DNA form, the CDR3 reads TGTGCCAGCAGTTTAATAGGGGGCGACGAAAAACTGTTTTTT. Protein product: CASSLIGGDEKLFF.

This chain links TRBV6-5 with TRBJ1-2; no firm D call. The CDR3 contains 13 residues. The V gene lost 3 bases and the J gene lost 8 bases, with 13 bases spanning the gap. The germline gives CDR1 MNHEY, CDR2 SVGAGI. CDR3 in DNA: TGTGCCAGCAGTTATACCGGCAGTCGCGGCTACACCTTC. Translation gives CASSYTGSRGYTF.

This chain joins TRBV7-2 and TRBJ2-2, with TRBD2 identical over 8 bases. J was trimmed by 3 bases and V by 8 bases; bases with no gene match: 11. The CDR3 totals 16 residues. The germline V gene has CDR1 SGHTA and CDR2 FQGNSA. The CDR3 bases are TGTGCCAGCCCGTATCAGGGTAGCGGGGACACCGGGGAGCTGTTTTTT. It yields the protein CASPYQGSGDTGELFF.

J is TRBJ2-1 and V is TRBV28; no firm D call. V was pared by 4 bases and J by 6 bases, with 13 bases between. Germline V gives CDR1 MDHEN, CDR2 SYDVKM. The CDR3 spans 14 residues. The CDR3 region is CASSYPGPANEQFF. CDR3 in DNA: TGTGCCAGCAGTTACCCCGGGCCCGCCAATGAGCAGTTCTTC.

CDR3 protein: CASSYRDTETQYF. In DNA, the CDR3 is TGTGCCAGCAGCTACCGGGACACGGAGACCCAGTACTTC. This chain links TRBV5-4 with TRBJ2-5; TRBD1 might be the D (6 bases). The CDR3 runs 13 residues. Germline V gives CDR1 SGHNT, CDR2 YYREEE (reference sequence). Trimming shortened V by 3 bases and J by 5 bases, and 11 bases separated the two germline ends.

Here the CDR3 reads CSVGDSYEQYF. In DNA form, the CDR3 reads TGCAGTGTCGGGGACTCCTACGAGCAGTACTTC. V is TRBV20-1 and J is TRBJ2-7, with D possibly matching TRBD2 (5 bases). The CDR3 is 11 amino acids. Germline assignment: CDR1 DFQATT and CDR2 SNEGSKA (reference sequence). Trimming shortened V by 7 bases and J by 0 bases, and 7 bases separated the two germline ends.

This clone is a singleton in its sample. V gene TRBV6-6 combines with J gene TRBJ2-1; weak D call: TRBD2 (6 bases). V shed 2 bases and J shed 4 bases, with 15 bases lying between them. The CDR3 is 16 residues long. CDR1 MNHNY and CDR2 SVGAGI come from the germline V gene (reference sequence). The CDR3 region has the DNA TGTGCCAGCAGTTACAAACGGGAGCCACCATACAATGAGCAGTTCTTC. Translating gives CASSYKREPPYNEQFF.

The chain couples TRBV7-9 to TRBJ1-1; TRBD1 is a possible D gene (6 bases). CDR1 SEHNR and CDR2 FQNEAQ come from the germline V gene (reference sequence). V dropped 6 bases and J dropped 4 bases, with 24 bases sitting between them. CDR3 length equals 17 residues. Here the CDR3 DNA reads TGTGCCAGCAGGGCGCCCCTTCGACAGGACGCACGCACTGAAGCTTTCTTT. This translates into CASRAPLRQDARTEAFF.

V gene TRBV7-2 combines with J gene TRBJ2-3, with D possibly matching TRBD2 (5 bases). Germline V gene sequence: CDR1 SGHTA, CDR2 FQGNSA. The CDR3 contains 15 residues. The V end lost 3 bases, the J end lost 6 bases, and 16 bases lay between the germline ends. The CDR3 sequence is CASSFGLLPLDTQYF. CDR3 nucleotides: TGTGCCAGCAGCTTCGGACTCCTACCACTGGATACGCAGTATTTT. The full variable domain, in which reference TRBV7-2 and TRBJ2-3 provide the parts outside the CDR3, is GAGVSQSPSNKVTEKGKDVELRCDPISGHTALYWYRQSLGQGLEFLIYFQGNSAPDKSGLPSDRFSAERTGGSVSTLTIQRTQQEDSAVYLCASSFGLLPLDTQYFGPGTRLTVL.

The chain is built from TRBV6-4 and TRBJ2-2, with 9 nucleotides matching TRBD2. Germline V gene sequence: CDR1 MRHNA, CDR2 SNTAGT. Trimming at V came to 5 bases and at J to 6 bases, leaving 4 bases not matched to a gene. The CDR3 sequence is 14 residues long. The CDR3 DNA reads TGTGCCAGCAGTCCGGGACTAGCCTCCGGGGAGCTGTTTTTT. Residues: CASSPGLASGELFF.

J is TRBJ2-1 and V is TRBV5-6; the D call may be TRBD1 or TRBD2 (5 bases each). V dropped 4 bases and J dropped 10 bases, with 15 bases sitting between them. Germline-derived CDR1 and CDR2 are SGHDT and YYEEEE. The CDR3 is made up of 13 amino acids. CDR3 nucleotide sequence: TGTGCCAGCAGCCAACTGGGGGTCCGCGAGCAGTTCTTC. Its translation: CASSQLGVREQFF.

The chain recombines TRBV11-2 with TRBJ2-7; 14 bases line up with TRBD2. The CDR3 is 15 residues long. Germline values: CDR1 SGHAT, CDR2 FQNNGV. The V and J ends lost 3 bases and 4 bases, in that order; junction bases with no gene match: 2. In nucleotides, the CDR3 is TGTGCCAGCAGCTTCAGGACTAGCGGGAGGTACGAGCAGTACTTC. Amino acids: CASSFRTSGRYEQYF.

The V call is TRBV5-8, the J call TRBJ2-2; a possible D gene is TRBD2 (6 bases). The CDR3 consists of 18 residues. Trimming left V 1 base short and J 0 bases short, with 16 bases between. Germline-derived CDR1 and CDR2 are SGHTS and YDEGEE. CDR3 DNA: TGTGCCAGCAGCTTGATTGGAGGACTACCTGCGAACACCGGGGAGCTGTTTTTT. Translated: CASSLIGGLPANTGELFF.

The rearrangement links TRBV6-1 to TRBJ2-7, with D uncertain. In germline, CDR1 is MNHNS, CDR2 SASEGT. The CDR3 has 12 residues. V lost 1 base and J 3 bases, leaving 4 bases between the germline ends. Here the CDR3 reads CASSEGGYEQYF. The CDR3 DNA follows: TGTGCCAGCAGTGAAGGCGGCTACGAGCAGTACTTC.

The chain employs TRBV28 and TRBJ2-2; D is perhaps TRBD1 or TRBD2 (5 bases each). V was trimmed by 7 bases and J by 0 bases, leaving 18 bases between them. The CDR3 has 17 amino acids. Germline CDR1 MDHEN, CDR2 SYDVKM. The CDR3 bases are TGTGCCAGCAAGGGTTTGCCGGGGACGACGAACACCGGGGAGCTGTTTTTT. Translation gives CASKGLPGTTNTGELFF. The entire variable domain, with the rest obtained from reference TRBV28 and TRBJ2-2, is as follows: DVKVTQSSRYLVKRTGEKVFLECVQDMDHENMFWYRQDPGLGLRLIYFSYDVKMKEKGDIPEGYSVSREKKERFSLILESASTNQTSMYLCASKGLPGTTNTGELFFGEGSRLTVL.

The chain recombines TRBV10-2 with TRBJ1-1, with TRBD1 as a possible D gene (6 bases). The CDR3 consists of 13 residues. The V end lost 9 bases, the J end lost 5 bases, and 16 bases lay between the germline ends. Germline CDR1 and CDR2: WSHSY and SAAADI. CDR3 coding DNA: TGCGCCAGTGGGGACACGATTCAGACTGAAGCTTTCTTT. As protein: CASGDTIQTEAFF.

This chain connects TRBV6-6 to TRBJ2-1; the D gene is possibly TRBD2 (6 bases). The ends were cut back, 6 bases at V and 10 bases at J, with 16 bases in the middle. CDR1 and CDR2 (germline): MNHNY, SVGAGI (reference sequence). CDR3 length equals 13 residues. The CDR3 region is CASSLRGFGEQFF. CDR3 nucleotides: TGTGCCAGCAGCCTTCGGGGGTTCGGCGAGCAGTTCTTC.

The chain couples TRBV4-3 to TRBJ2-7; no firm D call. The CDR3 is made up of 15 amino acids. The germline CDR1 and CDR2 sequences are LGHNA and YSLEER. The V end was cut by 1 base, the J end by 4 bases, with 14 bases between. CDR3 protein: CASSQADRMGYEQYF. CDR3 DNA sequence: TGCGCCAGCAGCCAAGCCGATCGAATGGGGTACGAGCAGTACTTC.

Turning to this clone: It is likely a read error: a sequence one base away is far more abundant. The sample holds other DNA sequences that translate to the same CDR3. As DNA, the CDR3 is TGTGCCAGCTCCCAACTCTCTGGGGCCAATGTCCTGACTTTC. It codes for CASSQLSGANVLTF. The V and J genes are TRBV7-9 and TRBJ2-6; possibly TRBD1 for D (5 bases). The CDR3 length is 14 residues. In germline, CDR1 is SEHNR, CDR2 FQNEAQ (reference sequence).

This clone has just a few counts. V is TRBV5-6 and J is TRBJ2-2, with 12 bases identical to TRBD1. Germline CDR1 and CDR2: SGHDT and YYEEEE. The CDR3 extends over 16 amino acids. V gave up 0 bases and J gave up 7 bases; unmatched junction bases: 4. In DNA, the CDR3 is TGTGCCAGCAGCTTGGCGGGACAGGGGGCCTACGGGGAGCTGTTTTTT. Amino acids: CASSLAGQGAYGELFF.

This clone was detected ten times or more. This chain uses TRBV9 with TRBJ2-1; TRBD1 is a possible D gene (6 bases). CDR1 and CDR2 from the germline V gene are SGDLS and YYNGEE. V was clipped by 1 base and J by 7 bases, with 21 bases between them. This CDR3 is 17 amino acids long. DNA for the CDR3: TGTGCCAGCAGCGTAAGGGGGAATGTAGGGTGGTTGAATGAGCAGTTCTTC. It is translated as CASSVRGNVGWLNEQFF.

This clone appeared many times. The chain employs TRBV27 and TRBJ2-4; D is possibly TRBD1 or TRBD2 (6 bases each). The CDR3 extends over 14 amino acids. Germline loops: CDR1 MNHEY, CDR2 SMNVEV (reference sequence). Trimming left V 3 bases short and J 9 bases short, with 15 bases between. The CDR3 loop reads CASSFGGRSGIQYF. The CDR3 DNA reads TGTGCCAGCAGTTTTGGGGGGCGGTCGGGCATTCAGTACTTC.

This chain connects TRBV15 to TRBJ2-5; D is perhaps TRBD1 (6 bases). The V end was cut by 0 bases, the J end by 2 bases, with 13 bases between. The CDR3 consists of 16 residues. Germline lookup yields CDR1 LNHNV and CDR2 YYDKDF (reference sequence). DNA of the CDR3: TGTGCCACCAGCAGAGATGCGGACAGTCCACAAGAGACCCAGTACTTC. It codes for CATSRDADSPQETQYF.

This clone was seen a handful of times. One base away lies a much larger clone, so this may be a sequencing read error. Different DNA sequences within this sample yield the same CDR3. The V and J genes are TRBV6-4 and TRBJ2-1; 12 nucleotides line up with TRBD2. V was clipped by 3 bases and J by 4 bases; unmatched bases: 1. This CDR3 comprises 15 residues. Germline V lookup: CDR1 MRHNA, CDR2 SNTAGT. The CDR3 spells CASSETSGSYNEQFF. Here the CDR3 DNA reads TGTGCCAGCAGTGAGACTAGCGGGAGTTACAATGAGCAGTTCTTC.

This chain links TRBV5-6 with TRBJ1-2, with TRBD1 matching 7 bases. The CDR3 runs to 17 residues. V trimming: 2 bases; J trimming: 4 bases; junction bases outside the gene matches: 14. Germline V CDR1 and CDR2: SGHDT, YYEEEE. This CDR3 reads CASSFMQGGAPIYGYTF. DNA of the CDR3: TGTGCCAGCAGCTTTATGCAAGGGGGCGCTCCTATCTATGGCTACACCTTC.